Below are 10 T cell receptor beta chains sequenced from a single sample in a study of human T cells and chemical hapten exposure. Time point defined: patch test 3, about 24 weeks after DPC sensitization. Specified treatment: therapeutic diphenylcyclopropenone sensitization with weekly scalp DPC. In TCRdb, the RACE reads were re-called with MiXCR into one record per CDR3 protein. The sample has more than 95,000 distinct CDR3 sequences; 25% to 35% are singletons. This specimen consisted of whole blood, obtained in connection with sensitization to the hapten diphenylcyclopropenone (DPC). The receptors were gathered from a middle-aged man with alopecia areata. Some clones in this sample may be carry-over from other donors' samples.

The chain employs TRBV27 and TRBJ2-7, with D perhaps TRBD1 (6 bases). CDR3 length: 15 residues. Per the germline V gene, CDR1 is MNHEY and CDR2 is SMNVEV (reference sequence). Deletions cut 2 bases from V and 0 bases from J, with 11 bases between. CDR3 amino acids: CASSLRTVSSYEQYF. CDR3 sequence (DNA): TGTGCCAGCAGTTTACGGACAGTCAGCTCCTACGAGCAGTACTTC.

This clonotype was seen only a few times. The chain uses TRBV27 and TRBJ2-1; the D is unclear. CDR1 and CDR2 from the germline V gene are MNHEY and SMNVEV (reference sequence). CDR3 length: 11 residues. This chain's CDR3 is CGVQSYNEQFF. Written as DNA, the CDR3 is TGTGGGGTTCAGTCCTACAATGAGCAGTTCTTC.

This clonotype came up a few times. This chain connects TRBV25-1 to TRBJ2-2; no clear D gene. The length of the CDR3 is 14 residues. V was cut by 6 bases and J by 0 bases, with 8 bases left in between. Germline CDR1 MGHDK, CDR2 SYGVNS. The CDR3 bases are TGTGCCAGCAGCATCAAGACGAACACCGGGGAGCTGTTTTTT. This translates into CASSIKTNTGELFF.

In DNA form, the CDR3 reads TGTGCCAGCAGCTCCCTCTCTAGCGGAGTCTCCACAGATACGCAGTATTTT. It is translated as CASSSLSSGVSTDTQYF. The chain employs TRBV7-2 and TRBJ2-3, with 7 bases identical to TRBD2. CDR1 SGHTA and CDR2 FQGNSA come from the germline V gene. CDR3 length: 17 amino acids. V shed 4 bases, J shed 2 bases, and the junction held 12 bases outside the gene matches.

Only a few counts were recorded for this clonotype. The rearrangement joins TRBV12-3 or TRBV12-4 to TRBJ2-7, with a weak D call TRBD2 (5 bases). V was shortened by 6 bases and J by 6 bases, with 24 bases between the two germline ends. The CDR3 contains 16 residues. The CDR3 DNA reads as TGTGCCAGCAGCTCCCCAGGACCGGACTCAATTAGCGAGCAGTACTTC. As protein: CASSSPGPDSISEQYF.

V usage is TRBV28 and J usage is TRBJ2-1; D is unresolved. The CDR3 spans 12 residues. Trimming cost V 3 bases and J 8 bases, with 8 bases left between them. The germline CDR1 and CDR2 sequences are MDHEN and SYDVKM. The chain's CDR3 is CASSFGLYEQFF. The CDR3, as DNA: TGTGCCAGCAGTTTTGGTCTCTATGAGCAGTTCTTC.

The chain is built from TRBV18 and TRBJ2-5, with D unresolved. The CDR3 loop spans 13 amino acids. Trimming left V 3 bases short and J 5 bases short, with 10 bases between. The germline V gene has CDR1 KGHSH and CDR2 LQKENI. The CDR3 sequence: CASSPVEAETQYF. The CDR3 DNA reads TGTGCCAGCTCACCGGTAGAAGCGGAGACCCAGTACTTC.

This chain connects TRBV5-5 to TRBJ2-7; D could derive from TRBD1 or TRBD2 (6 bases each). The CDR3 runs 16 residues. The germline V gene encodes CDR1 SGHKS and CDR2 YYEKEE (reference sequence). V was clipped by 4 bases and J by 0 bases, with 17 bases between them. The CDR3 nucleotides read TGTGCCAGCAGCAAGGACGGAGGGGGAAGCTCCTACGAGCAGTACTTC. It encodes CASSKDGGGSSYEQYF.

The chain links TRBV7-9 to TRBJ2-1; D is ambiguous. The V end lost 5 bases, the J end lost 7 bases, and 18 bases lay between the germline ends. CDR1 SEHNR and CDR2 FQNEAQ come from the germline V gene (reference sequence). The CDR3 runs to 15 residues. CDR3 DNA: TGTGCCAGCAGCCCCCCATTTCGAATGGGAAATGAGCAGTTCTTC. Translating gives CASSPPFRMGNEQFF.

This clonotype has only a few counts. The chain uses TRBV4-3 and TRBJ2-2; 8 bases line up with TRBD1. The CDR3 runs to 16 residues. Trimming at V came to 5 bases and at J to 4 bases, leaving 9 bases not matched to a gene. Germline CDR1 LGHNA, CDR2 YSLEER. The CDR3 sequence: CASSTRQGSITGELFF. The CDR3 bases are TGCGCCAGCAGCACCCGACAGGGGTCGATCACCGGGGAGCTGTTTTTT.